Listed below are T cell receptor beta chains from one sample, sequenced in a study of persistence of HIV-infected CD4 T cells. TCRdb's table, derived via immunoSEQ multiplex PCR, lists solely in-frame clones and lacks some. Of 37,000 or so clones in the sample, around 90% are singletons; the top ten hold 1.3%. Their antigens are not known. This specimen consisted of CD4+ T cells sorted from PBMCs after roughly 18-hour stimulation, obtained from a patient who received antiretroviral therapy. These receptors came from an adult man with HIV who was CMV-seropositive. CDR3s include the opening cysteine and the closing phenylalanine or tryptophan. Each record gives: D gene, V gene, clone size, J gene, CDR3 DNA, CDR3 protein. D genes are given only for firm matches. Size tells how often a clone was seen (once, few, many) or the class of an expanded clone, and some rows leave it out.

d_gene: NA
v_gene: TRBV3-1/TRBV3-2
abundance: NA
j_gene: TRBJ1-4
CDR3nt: TGTGCCAGCAGCGCCCCGGGGGACGGGGAAAAACTGTTTTTT
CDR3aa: CASSAPGDGEKLFF

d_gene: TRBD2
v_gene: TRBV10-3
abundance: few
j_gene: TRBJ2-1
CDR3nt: TGTGCCATCAGTGAGTCGAAAGGCGGGAGCTCCTACAATGAGCAGTTCTTC
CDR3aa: CAISESKGGSSYNEQFF

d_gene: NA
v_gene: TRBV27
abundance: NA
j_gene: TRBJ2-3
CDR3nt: TGTGCCAGCAGTAGGTGGGATGGTCCTGATACGCAGTATTTT
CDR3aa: CASSRWDGPDTQYF

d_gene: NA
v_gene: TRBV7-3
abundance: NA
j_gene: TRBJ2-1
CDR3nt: TGTGCCAGCAGCTTTGGGGAGCGGGTGGGGCGGGATGAGCAGTTCTTC
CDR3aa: CASSFGERVGRDEQFF

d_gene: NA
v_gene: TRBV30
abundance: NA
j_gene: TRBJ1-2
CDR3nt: TGTGCCTGGAGCTGGGACCGCTATGGCTACACCTTC
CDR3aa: CAWSWDRYGYTF

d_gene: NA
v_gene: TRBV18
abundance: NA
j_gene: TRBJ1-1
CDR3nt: TGTGCCAGCTCACCTTGGGGCGCCGCGAACACTGAAGCTTTCTTT
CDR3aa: CASSPWGAANTEAFF

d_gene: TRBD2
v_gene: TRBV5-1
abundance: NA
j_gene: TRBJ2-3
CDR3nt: TGCGCCAGCAGCTTGGTACCGGGAGGGGGGACAGATACGCAGTATTTT
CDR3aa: CASSLVPGGGTDTQYF

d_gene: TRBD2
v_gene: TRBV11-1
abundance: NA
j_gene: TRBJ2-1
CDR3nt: TGTGCCAGCAGCTTTCGGCGGGAGGGCCGTAATGAGCAGTTCTTC
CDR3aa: CASSFRREGRNEQFF

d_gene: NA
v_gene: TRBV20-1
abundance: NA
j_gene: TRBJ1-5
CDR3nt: TGCAGTGCTAGAGGGGTTCCGGCCCAGCATTTT
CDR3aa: CSARGVPAQHF

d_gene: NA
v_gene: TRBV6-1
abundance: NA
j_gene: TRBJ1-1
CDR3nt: TGTGCCAGCAGTGAAAGGGGTAACACTGAAGCTTTCTTT
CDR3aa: CASSERGNTEAFF

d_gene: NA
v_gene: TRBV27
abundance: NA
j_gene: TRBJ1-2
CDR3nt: TGTGCCAGCAGTCCGGCTGCAGGGCGCGTCAATTCCTATGGCTACACCTTC
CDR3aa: CASSPAAGRVNSYGYTF

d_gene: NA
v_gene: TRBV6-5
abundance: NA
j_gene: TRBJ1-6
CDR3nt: TGTGCCAGCAAGACTAACCGGGAGGGCCGGTCACCCCTCCACTTT
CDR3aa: CASKTNREGRSPLHF

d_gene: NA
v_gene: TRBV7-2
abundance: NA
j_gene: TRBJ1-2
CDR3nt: TGTGCCAGCAGCCCCGACAGAGACAATAACTATGGCTACACCTTC
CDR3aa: CASSPDRDNNYGYTF

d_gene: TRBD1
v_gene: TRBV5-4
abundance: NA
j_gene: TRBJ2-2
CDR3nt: TGTGCCAGCAGCTCGGGACAGACTTTGGGCGGGGAGCTGTTTTTT
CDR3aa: CASSSGQTLGGELFF

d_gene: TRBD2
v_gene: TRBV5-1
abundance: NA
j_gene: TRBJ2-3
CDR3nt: TGCGCCAGCGCTATGACGGGGGGTGGCACAGATACGCAGTATTTT
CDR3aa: CASAMTGGGTDTQYF

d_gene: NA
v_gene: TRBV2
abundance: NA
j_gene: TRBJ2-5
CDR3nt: TGTGCCAGCAGTGACATTCCGGCCTCAGAGGTCCAGTACTTC
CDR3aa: CASSDIPASEVQYF

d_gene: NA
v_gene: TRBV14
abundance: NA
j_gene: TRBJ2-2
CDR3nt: TGTGCCAGCAGCCGACTGCAGGGGGGCCCCGGGGAGCTGTTTTTT
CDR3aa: CASSRLQGGPGELFF

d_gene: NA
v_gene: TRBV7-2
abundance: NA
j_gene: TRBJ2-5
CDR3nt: TGTGCCAGCAGCGGCCGAAGGGGGGGCTCAGGGACCCAGTACTTC
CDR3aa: CASSGRRGGSGTQYF

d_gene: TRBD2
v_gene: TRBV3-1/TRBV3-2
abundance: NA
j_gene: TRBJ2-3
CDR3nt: TGTGCCAGCAGCCGCAGACTAGCGGGAAGGCTGGATACGCAGTATTTT
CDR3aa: CASSRRLAGRLDTQYF

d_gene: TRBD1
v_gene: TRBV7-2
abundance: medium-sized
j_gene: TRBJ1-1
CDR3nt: TGTGCCAGCAGCTTGACGGGACAGGGGGCGCGGAGCACTGAAGCTTTCTTT
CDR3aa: CASSLTGQGARSTEAFF

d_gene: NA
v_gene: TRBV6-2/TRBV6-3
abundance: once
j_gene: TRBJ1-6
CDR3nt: TGTGCCAGCTGCCGGGACTCTAATAATTCACCCCTCCACTTT
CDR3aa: CASCRDSNNSPLHF

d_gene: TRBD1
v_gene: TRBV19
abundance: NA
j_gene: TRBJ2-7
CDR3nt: TGTGCCAGTAGAAACGACAGGGTATCTTCCGAGCAGTACTTC
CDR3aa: CASRNDRVSSEQYF

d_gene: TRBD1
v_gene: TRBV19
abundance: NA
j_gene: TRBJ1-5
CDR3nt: TGTGCCAGTAGTATGGGTCAGGGGGGAGGTAAGGCTCAGCCCCAGCATTTT
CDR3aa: CASSMGQGGGKAQPQHF

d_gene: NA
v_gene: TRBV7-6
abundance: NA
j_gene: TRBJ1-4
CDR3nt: TGTGCCAGCGCTCGTGTAGTAGACCCCGCTGGGGCAAAACTGTTTTTT
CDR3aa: CASARVVDPAGAKLFF

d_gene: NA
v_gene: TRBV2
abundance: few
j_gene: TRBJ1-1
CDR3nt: TGTGCCAGCAGTGAAGGGATTGAAGCTTTCTTT
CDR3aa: CASSEGIEAFF

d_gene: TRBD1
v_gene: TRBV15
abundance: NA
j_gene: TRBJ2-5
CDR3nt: TGTGCCACCAGCACCATCGGGACAGGGGGGGAGACCCAGTACTTC
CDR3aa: CATSTIGTGGETQYF

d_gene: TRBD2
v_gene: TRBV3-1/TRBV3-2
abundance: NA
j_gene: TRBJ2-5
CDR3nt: TGTGCCAGCAGCCAAGATTCCCGGGTAGCGGGGGGGGAAGAGACCCAGTACTTC
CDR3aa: CASSQDSRVAGGEETQYF

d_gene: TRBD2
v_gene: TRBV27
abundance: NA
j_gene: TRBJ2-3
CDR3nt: TGTGCCAGCAGTACCGGACTAGCGGGAGATTCGGATACGCAGTATTTT
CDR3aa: CASSTGLAGDSDTQYF

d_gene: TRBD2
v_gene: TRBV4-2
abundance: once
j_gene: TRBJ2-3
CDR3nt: TGTGCCAGCAGCCAGGAGACTAGCGGGAAGACAGATACGCAGTATTTT
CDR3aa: CASSQETSGKTDTQYF

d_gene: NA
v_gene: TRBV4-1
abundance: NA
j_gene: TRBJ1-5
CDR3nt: TGCGCCAGCAGCCAAGGGGACCAGCCCCAGCATTTT
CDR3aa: CASSQGDQPQHF

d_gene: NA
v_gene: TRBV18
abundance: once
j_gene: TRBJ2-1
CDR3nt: TGTGCCAGCTCATCCTATGGTGGACTAAGCGGGAATGAGCAGTTCTTC
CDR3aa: CASSSYGGLSGNEQFF

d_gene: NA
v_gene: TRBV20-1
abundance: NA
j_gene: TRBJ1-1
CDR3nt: TGCAGTGCTAGTATAACTGAAGCTTTCTTT
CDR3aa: CSASITEAFF

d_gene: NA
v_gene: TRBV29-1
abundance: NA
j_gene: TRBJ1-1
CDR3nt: TGCAGCGGGGACCGGGCAAACACTGAAGCTTTCTTT
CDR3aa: CSGDRANTEAFF

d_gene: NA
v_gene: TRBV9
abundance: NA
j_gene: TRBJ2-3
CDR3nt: TGTGCCAGCAGCGCCAGGGGATGGACAGATACGCAGTATTTT
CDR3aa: CASSARGWTDTQYF

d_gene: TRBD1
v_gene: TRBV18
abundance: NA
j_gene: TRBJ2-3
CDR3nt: TGTGCCAGCTCACCACTGGCGGGACAGGGCACAGATACGCAGTATTTT
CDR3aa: CASSPLAGQGTDTQYF

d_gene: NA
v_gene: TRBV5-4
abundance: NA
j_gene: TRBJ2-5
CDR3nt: TGTGCCAGCAGCTTTGGAAAAGAGACCCAGTACTTC
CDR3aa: CASSFGKETQYF

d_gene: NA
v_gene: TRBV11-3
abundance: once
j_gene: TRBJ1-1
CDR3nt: TGTGCCAGCAGCGCTCGAAAGGGAAACACTGAAGCTTTCTTT
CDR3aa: CASSARKGNTEAFF

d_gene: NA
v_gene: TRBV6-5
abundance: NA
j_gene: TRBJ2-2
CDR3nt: TGTGCCGGTACTATCACCGGGGAGCTGTTTTTT
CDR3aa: CAGTITGELFF

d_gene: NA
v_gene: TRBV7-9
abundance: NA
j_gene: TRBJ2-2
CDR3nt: TGTGCCAGCAGCTTAGAGGGCCGCACCGGGGAGCTGTTTTTT
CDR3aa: CASSLEGRTGELFF

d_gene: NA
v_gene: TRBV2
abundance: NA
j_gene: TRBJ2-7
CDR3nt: TGTGCCAGCAGTGAGAGGTCACTATCCTACGAGCAGTACTTC
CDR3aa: CASSERSLSYEQYF

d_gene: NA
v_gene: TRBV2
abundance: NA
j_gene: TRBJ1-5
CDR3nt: TGTGCCAGCAGTGCTTCTGGGAGAAGGCAGCCCCAGCATTTT
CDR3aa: CASSASGRRQPQHF

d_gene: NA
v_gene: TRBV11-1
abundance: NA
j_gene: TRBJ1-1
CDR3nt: TGTGCCAGCACCATGGGGGGGGCGAACACTGAAGCTTTCTTT
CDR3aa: CASTMGGANTEAFF

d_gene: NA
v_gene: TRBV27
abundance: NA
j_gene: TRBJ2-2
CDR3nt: TGTGCCAGCAGTTTAAGGAACACCGGGGAGCTGTTTTTT
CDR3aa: CASSLRNTGELFF

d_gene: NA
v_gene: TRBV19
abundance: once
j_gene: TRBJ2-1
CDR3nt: TGTGCCAGTAGTCCCGGGGGACTGACAAACCGGTACAATGAGCAGTTCTTC
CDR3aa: CASSPGGLTNRYNEQFF

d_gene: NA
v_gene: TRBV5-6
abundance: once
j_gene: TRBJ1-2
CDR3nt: TGTGCCAGCAGCTTGGCTGGGGGGGGTGGCTACACCTTC
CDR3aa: CASSLAGGGGYTF

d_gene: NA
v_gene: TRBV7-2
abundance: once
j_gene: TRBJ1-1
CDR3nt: TGTGCCAGCAGCTTAGTAGGGCTGAACACTGAAGCTTTCTTT
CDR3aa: CASSLVGLNTEAFF

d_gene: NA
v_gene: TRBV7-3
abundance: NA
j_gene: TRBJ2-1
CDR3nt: TGTGCCAGCAGCCTACGCGGGCTGGAGCAGCAGTTCTTC
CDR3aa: CASSLRGLEQQFF

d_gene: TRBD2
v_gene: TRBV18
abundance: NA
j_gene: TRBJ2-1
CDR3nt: TGTGCCAGCTCACCGGGACTAGCGGGGAGGTACAATGAGCAGTTCTTC
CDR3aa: CASSPGLAGRYNEQFF